This T cell receptor (beta chain) is from a study of T cells in Graves' hyperthyroidism and ophthalmopathy. Study-wide findings and caveats: Researchers report that a 13 V-J model separated ophthalmopathy from stable hyperthyroidism. The model predicted ophthalmopathy a median around 6.5 months before onset.

The CDR3 regions of TCR beta were amplified from RNA transcripts. HTBI primers were the set used in a first-round RT-PCR of the TCR CDR3. A single record per CDR3 protein comes from TCRdb applying MiXCR to the multiplex PCR reads. The sample includes about 640,000 distinct CDR3 sequences, roughly 20% of them seen just once. V dropped 4 bases and J dropped 2 bases, with 8 bases sitting between them. CDR1 and CDR2 from the germline V gene are SQVTM and ANQGSEA. The CDR3 loop spans 12 amino acids. About this clonotype itself: Its antigen is unidentified.

Exclusion criteria comprised uncontrolled infection, other autoimmune disease, pregnancy or lactation. Material: blood. The clonotype comes from a man younger than 45 with Graves' ophthalmopathy. J is TRBJ2-5 and V is TRBV29-1; D unclear. The CDR3 nucleotides read TGCAGCGTTGCGGGTACTCAAGAGACCCAGTACTTC. Translated: CSVAGTQETQYF. Complete variable domain (other parts from reference TRBV29-1 and TRBJ2-5): SAVISQKPSRDICQRGTSLTIQCQVDSQVTMMFWYRQQPGQSLTLIATANQGSEATYESGFVIDKFPISRPNLTFSTLTVSNMSPEDSSIYLCSVAGTQETQYFGPGTRLLVL.